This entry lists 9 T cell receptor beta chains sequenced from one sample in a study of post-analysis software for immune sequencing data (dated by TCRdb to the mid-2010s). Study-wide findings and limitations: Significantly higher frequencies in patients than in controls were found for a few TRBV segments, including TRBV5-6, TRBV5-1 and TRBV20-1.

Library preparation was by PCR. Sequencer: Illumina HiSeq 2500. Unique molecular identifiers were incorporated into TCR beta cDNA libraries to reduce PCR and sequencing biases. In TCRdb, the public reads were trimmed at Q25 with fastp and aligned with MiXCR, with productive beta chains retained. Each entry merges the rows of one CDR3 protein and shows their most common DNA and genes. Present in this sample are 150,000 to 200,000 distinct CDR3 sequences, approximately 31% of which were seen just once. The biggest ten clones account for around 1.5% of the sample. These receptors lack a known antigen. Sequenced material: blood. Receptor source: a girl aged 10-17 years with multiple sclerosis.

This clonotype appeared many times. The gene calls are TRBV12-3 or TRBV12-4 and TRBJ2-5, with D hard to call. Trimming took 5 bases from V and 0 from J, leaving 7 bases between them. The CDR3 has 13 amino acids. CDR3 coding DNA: TGTGCCAGCAGTCCTCCGTACCAAGAGACCCAGTACTTC. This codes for CASSPPYQETQYF.

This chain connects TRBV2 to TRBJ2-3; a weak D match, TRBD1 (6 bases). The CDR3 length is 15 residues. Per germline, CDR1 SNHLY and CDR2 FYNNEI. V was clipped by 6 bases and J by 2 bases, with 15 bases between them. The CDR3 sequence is CASRRGHPDTDTQYF. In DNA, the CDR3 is TGTGCCAGCAGACGGGGACATCCAGACACAGATACGCAGTATTTT.

DNA of the CDR3: TGTGCCAGCACCAGGGACGGTTACGAGCAGTACTTC. It translates to CASTRDGYEQYF. The chain uses TRBV2 and TRBJ2-7; D possibly matches TRBD1 or TRBD2 (5 bases each). Per germline, CDR1 SNHLY and CDR2 FYNNEI. This CDR3 region has 12 residues. V was trimmed by 7 bases and J by 4 bases, leaving 11 bases between them.

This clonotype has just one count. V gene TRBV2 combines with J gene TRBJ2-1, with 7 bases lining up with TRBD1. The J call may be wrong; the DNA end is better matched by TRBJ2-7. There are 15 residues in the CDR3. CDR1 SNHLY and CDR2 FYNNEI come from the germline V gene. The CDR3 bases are TGTGCCAGCAGTGAACAGAGGGGGCCCCACAATGAGCAGTACTTC. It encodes CASSEQRGPHNEQYF.

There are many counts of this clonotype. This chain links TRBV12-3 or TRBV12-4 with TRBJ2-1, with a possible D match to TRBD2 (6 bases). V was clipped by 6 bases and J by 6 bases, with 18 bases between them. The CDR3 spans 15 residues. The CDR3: CASSRTSRGANEQFF. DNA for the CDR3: TGTGCCAGCAGCCGAACTAGCCGAGGGGCCAATGAGCAGTTCTTC.

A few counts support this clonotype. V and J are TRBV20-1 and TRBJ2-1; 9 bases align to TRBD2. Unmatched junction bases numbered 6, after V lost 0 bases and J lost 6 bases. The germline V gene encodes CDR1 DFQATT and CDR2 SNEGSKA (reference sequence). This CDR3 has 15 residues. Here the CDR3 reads CSARDAAGGSNEQFF. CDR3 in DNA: TGCAGTGCTAGAGATGCCGCGGGAGGGAGCAATGAGCAGTTCTTC.

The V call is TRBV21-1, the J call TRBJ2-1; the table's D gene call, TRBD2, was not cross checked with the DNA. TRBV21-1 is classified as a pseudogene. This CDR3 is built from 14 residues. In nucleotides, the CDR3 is TGTGCCAGCAGCATAATCCAACTAGCGGGAGAGGGGTTCTTC. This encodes CASSIIQLAGEGFF.

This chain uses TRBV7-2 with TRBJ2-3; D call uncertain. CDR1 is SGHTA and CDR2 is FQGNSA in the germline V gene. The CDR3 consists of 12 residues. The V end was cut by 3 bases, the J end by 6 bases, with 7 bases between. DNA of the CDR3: TGTGCCAGCAGCTTTAAGGTGGATACGCAGTATTTT. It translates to CASSFKVDTQYF.

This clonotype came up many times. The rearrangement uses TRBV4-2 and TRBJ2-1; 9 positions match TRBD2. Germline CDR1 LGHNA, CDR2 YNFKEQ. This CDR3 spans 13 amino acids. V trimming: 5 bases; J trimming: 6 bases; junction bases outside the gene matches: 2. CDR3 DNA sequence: TGTGCCAGCAGCGAGGGACTAGCCAATGAGCAGTTCTTC. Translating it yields CASSEGLANEQFF.